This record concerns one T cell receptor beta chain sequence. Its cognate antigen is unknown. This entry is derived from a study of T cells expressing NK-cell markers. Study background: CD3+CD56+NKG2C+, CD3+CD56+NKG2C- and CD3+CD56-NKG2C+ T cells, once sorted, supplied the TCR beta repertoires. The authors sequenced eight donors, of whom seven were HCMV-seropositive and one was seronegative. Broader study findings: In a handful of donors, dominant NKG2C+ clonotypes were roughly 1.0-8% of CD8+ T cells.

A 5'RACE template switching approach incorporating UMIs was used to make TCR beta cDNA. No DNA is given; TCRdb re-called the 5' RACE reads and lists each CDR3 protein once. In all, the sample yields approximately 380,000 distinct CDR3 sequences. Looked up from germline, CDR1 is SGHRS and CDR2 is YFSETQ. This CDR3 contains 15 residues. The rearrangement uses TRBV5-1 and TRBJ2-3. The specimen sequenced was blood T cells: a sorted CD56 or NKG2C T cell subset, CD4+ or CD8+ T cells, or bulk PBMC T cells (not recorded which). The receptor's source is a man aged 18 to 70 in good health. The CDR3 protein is CASSPILSPTDTQYF.